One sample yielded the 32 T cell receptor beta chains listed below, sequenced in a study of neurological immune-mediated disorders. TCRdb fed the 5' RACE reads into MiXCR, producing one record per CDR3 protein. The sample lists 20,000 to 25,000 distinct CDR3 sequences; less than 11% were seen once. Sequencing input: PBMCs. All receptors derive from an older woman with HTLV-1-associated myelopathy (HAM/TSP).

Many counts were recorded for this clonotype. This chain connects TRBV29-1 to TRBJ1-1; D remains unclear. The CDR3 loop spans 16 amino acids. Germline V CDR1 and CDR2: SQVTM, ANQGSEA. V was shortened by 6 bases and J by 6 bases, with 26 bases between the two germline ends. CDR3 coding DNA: TGCAGCGTGATCCCGGGAGCCAGAGAAATGCGTCCTGAAGCTTTCTTT. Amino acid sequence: CSVIPGAREMRPEAFF. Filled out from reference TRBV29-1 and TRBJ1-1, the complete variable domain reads SAVISQKPSRDICQRGTSLTIQCQVDSQVTMMFWYRQQPGQSLTLIATANQGSEATYESGFVIDKFPISRPNLTFSTLTVSNMSPEDSSIYLCSVIPGAREMRPEAFFGQGTRLTVV.

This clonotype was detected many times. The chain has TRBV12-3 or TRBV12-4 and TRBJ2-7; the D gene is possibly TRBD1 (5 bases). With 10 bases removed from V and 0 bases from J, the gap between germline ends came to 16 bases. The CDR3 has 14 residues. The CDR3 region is CATTRSQGSYEQYF. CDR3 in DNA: TGTGCCACCACAAGGTCGCAGGGCTCCTACGAGCAGTACTTC.

CDR3 bases: TGCAGTGCTGGCCTCGGGGGGGCGCAGTATTTT. Translating gives CSAGLGGAQYF. The chain uses TRBV20-1 and TRBJ2-3; 8 bases map to TRBD2. J was trimmed by 10 bases and V by 5 bases; bases with no gene match: 5. Germline loops: CDR1 DFQATT, CDR2 SNEGSKA (reference sequence). The CDR3 runs to 11 residues.

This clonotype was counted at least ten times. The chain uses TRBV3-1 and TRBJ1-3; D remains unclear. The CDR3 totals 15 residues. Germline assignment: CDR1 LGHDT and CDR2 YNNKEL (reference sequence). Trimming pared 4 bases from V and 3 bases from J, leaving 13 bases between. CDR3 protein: CASSRPAGFGNTIYF. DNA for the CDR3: TGTGCCAGCAGCCGTCCCGCAGGCTTTGGAAACACCATATATTTT.

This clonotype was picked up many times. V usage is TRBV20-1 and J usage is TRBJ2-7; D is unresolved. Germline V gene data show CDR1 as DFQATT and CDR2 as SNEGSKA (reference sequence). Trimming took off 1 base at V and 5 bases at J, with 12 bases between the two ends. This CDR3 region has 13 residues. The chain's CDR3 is CSARGGSPDEQYF. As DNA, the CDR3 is TGCAGTGCTAGAGGTGGTAGCCCGGACGAGCAGTACTTC.

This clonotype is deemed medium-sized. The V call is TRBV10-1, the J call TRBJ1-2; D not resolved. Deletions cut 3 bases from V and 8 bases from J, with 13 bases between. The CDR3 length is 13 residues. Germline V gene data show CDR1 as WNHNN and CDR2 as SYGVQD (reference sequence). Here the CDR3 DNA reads TGCGCCAGCAGTGAACCCTTCCTGGGAGGCTACACCTTC. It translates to CASSEPFLGGYTF.

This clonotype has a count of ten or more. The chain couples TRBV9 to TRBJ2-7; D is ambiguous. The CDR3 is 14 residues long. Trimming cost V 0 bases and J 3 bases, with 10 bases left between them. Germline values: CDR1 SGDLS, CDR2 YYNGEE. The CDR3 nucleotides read TGTGCCAGCAGCGTAGGGGGTAGCAGCTACGAGCAGTACTTC. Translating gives CASSVGGSSYEQYF.

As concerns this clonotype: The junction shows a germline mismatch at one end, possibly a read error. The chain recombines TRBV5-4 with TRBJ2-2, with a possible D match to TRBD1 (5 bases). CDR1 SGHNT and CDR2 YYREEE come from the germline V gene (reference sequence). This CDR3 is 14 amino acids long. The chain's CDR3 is CAISWTWYTGELFF. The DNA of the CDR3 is TGTGCCATCAGCTGGACATGGTACACCGGGGAGCTGTTTTTT.

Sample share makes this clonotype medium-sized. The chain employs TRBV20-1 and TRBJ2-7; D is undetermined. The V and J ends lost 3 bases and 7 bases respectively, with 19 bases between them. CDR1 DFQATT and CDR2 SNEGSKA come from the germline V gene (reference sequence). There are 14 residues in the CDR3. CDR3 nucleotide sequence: TGCAGTGCTAGTTCCCCCAGTCGGGTGAAAGAGCAGTACTTC. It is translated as CSASSPSRVKEQYF.

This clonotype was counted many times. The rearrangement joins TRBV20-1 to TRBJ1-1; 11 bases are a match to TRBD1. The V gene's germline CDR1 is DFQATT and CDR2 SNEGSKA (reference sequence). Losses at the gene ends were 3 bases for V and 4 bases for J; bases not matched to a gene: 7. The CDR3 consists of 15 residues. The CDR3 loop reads CSARDPGQGVTEAFF. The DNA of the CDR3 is TGCAGTGCTAGGGACCCGGGACAGGGGGTCACTGAAGCTTTCTTT.

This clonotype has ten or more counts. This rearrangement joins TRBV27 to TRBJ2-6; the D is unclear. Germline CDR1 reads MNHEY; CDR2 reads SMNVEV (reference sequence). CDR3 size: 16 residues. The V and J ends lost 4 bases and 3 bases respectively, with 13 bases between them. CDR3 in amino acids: CASSSLAVDGANVLTF. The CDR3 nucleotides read TGTGCCAGCAGTTCCTTGGCAGTTGATGGGGCCAACGTCCTGACTTTC.

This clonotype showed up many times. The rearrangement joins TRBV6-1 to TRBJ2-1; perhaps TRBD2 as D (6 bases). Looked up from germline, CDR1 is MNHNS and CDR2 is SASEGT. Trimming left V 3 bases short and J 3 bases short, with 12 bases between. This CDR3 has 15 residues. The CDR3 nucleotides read TGTGCCAGCAGTGACCGGGACTCCATCTACAATGAGCAGTTCTTC. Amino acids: CASSDRDSIYNEQFF.

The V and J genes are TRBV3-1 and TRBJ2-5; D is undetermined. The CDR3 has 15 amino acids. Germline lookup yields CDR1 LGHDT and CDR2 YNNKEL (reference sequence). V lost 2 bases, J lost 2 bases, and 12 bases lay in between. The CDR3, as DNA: TGTGCCAGCAGCCAAAATCTCGGCGCTCAAGAGACCCAGTACTTC. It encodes CASSQNLGAQETQYF.

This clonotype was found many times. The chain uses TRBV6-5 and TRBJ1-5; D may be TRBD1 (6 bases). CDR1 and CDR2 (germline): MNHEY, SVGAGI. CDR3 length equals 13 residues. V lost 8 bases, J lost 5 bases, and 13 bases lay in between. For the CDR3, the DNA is TGTGCCAGCGGGGGGGGCGCGGATCAGCCCCAGCATTTT. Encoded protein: CASGGGADQPQHF.

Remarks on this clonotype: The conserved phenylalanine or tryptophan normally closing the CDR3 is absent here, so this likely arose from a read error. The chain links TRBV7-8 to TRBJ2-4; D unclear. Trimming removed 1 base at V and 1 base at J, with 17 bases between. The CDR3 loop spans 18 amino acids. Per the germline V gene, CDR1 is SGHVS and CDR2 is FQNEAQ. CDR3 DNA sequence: TGTGCCAGCAGCTTAGGGTACCCCTCTACGATCGCCAAAAACATTCAGTACGTC. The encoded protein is CASSLGYPSTIAKNIQYV.

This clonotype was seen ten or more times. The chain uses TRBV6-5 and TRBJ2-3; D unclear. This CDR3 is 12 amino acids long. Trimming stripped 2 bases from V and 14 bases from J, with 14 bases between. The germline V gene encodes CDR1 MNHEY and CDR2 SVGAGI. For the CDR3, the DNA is TGTGCCAGCAGTTACGACCGGGCTCGAGGGTATTTT. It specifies CASSYDRARGYF.

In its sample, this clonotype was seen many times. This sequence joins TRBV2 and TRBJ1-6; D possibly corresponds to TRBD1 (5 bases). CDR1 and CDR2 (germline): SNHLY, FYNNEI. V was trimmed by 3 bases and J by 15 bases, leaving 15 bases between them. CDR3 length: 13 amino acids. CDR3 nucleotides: TGTGCCAGCAGTGACCTCGGGACGTCCCACCTCCACTTT. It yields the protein CASSDLGTSHLHF.

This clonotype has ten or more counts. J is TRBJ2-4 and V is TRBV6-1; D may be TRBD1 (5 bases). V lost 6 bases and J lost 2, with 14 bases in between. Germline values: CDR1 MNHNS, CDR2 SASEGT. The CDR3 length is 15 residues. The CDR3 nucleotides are TGTGCCAGCAGCAGGGTTGCGATGACCAAAAACATTCAGTACTTC. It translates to CASSRVAMTKNIQYF.

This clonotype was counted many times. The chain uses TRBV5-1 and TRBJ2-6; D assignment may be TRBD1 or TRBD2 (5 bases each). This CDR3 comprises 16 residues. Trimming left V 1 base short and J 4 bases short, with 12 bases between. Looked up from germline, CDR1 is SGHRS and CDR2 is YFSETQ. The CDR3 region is CASSLSSGLGANVLTF. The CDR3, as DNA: TGCGCCAGCAGCTTGTCGTCGGGGCTAGGGGCCAACGTCCTGACTTTC. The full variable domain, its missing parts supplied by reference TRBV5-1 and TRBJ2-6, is KAGVTQTPRYLIKTRGQQVTLSCSPISGHRSVSWYQQTPGQGLQFLFEYFSETQRNKGNFPGRFSGRQFSNSRSEMNVSTLELGDSALYLCASSLSSGLGANVLTFGAGSRLTVL.

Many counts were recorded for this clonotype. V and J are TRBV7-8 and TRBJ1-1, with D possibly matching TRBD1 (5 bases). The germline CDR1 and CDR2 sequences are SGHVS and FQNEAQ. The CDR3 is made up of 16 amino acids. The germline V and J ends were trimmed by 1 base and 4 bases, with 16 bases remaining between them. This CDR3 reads CASSLGGSQGGTEAFF. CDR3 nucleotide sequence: TGTGCCAGCAGCTTAGGGGGGAGCCAGGGTGGCACTGAAGCTTTCTTT.

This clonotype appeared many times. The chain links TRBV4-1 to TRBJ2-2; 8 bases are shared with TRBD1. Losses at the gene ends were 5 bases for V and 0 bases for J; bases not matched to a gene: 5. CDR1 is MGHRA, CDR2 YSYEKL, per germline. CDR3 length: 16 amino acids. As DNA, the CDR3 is TGCGCCAGCAGCAGGACAGGGATAACGAACACCGGGGAGCTGTTTTTT. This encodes CASSRTGITNTGELFF.

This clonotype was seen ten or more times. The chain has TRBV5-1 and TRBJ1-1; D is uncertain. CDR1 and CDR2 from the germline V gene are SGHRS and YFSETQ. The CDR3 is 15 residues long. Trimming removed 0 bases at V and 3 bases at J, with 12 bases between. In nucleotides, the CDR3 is TGCGCCAGCAGCTTGGCATGGGGTTGGGACACTGAAGCTTTCTTT. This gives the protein CASSLAWGWDTEAFF. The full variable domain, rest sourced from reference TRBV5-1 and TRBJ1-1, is KAGVTQTPRYLIKTRGQQVTLSCSPISGHRSVSWYQQTPGQGLQFLFEYFSETQRNKGNFPGRFSGRQFSNSRSEMNVSTLELGDSALYLCASSLAWGWDTEAFFGQGTRLTVV.

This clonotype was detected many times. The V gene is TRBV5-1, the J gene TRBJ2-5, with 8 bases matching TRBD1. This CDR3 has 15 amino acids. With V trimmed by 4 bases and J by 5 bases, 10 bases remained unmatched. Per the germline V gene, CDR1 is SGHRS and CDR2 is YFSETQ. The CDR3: CASSTGTGGGETQYF. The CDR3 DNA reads TGCGCCAGCAGCACCGGGACAGGAGGGGGGGAGACCCAGTACTTC.

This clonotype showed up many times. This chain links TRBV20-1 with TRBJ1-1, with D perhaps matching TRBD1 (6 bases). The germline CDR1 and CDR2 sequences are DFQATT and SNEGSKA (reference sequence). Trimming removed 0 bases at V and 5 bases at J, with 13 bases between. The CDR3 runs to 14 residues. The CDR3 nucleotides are TGCAGTGCTAGAGACCCGACGGGGGCGACTGAAGCTTTCTTT. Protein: CSARDPTGATEAFF.

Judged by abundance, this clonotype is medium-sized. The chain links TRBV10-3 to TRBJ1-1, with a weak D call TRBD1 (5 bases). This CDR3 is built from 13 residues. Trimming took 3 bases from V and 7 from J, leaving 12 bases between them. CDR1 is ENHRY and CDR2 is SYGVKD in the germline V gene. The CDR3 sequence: CAISDPSRGEAFF. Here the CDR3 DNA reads TGTGCCATCAGTGACCCGAGTAGGGGTGAAGCTTTCTTT.

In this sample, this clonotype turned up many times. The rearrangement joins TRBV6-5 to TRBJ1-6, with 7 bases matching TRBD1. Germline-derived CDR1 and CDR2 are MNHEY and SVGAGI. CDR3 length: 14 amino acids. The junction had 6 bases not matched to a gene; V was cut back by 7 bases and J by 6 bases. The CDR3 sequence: CASTRTGPNSPLHF. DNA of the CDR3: TGTGCCAGCACCCGGACAGGTCCTAATTCACCCCTCCACTTT.

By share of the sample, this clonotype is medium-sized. The CDR3 sequence is CASSLGINGYTF. The CDR3 coding sequence is TGTGCCAGCAGCTTAGGTATTAATGGCTACACCTTC. The chain recombines TRBV7-9 with TRBJ1-2; D not certain. V was cut by 1 base and J by 6 bases, with 6 bases left in between. This CDR3 region has 12 residues. Germline CDR1 is SEHNR and CDR2 is FQNEAQ (reference sequence). Using reference TRBV7-9 and TRBJ1-2 for the parts outside the CDR3, the full variable domain is DTGVSQNPRHKITKRGQNVTFRCDPISEHNRLYWYRQTLGQGPEFLTYFQNEAQLEKSRLLSDRFSAERPKGSFSTLEIQRTEQGDSAMYLCASSLGINGYTFGSGTRLTVV.

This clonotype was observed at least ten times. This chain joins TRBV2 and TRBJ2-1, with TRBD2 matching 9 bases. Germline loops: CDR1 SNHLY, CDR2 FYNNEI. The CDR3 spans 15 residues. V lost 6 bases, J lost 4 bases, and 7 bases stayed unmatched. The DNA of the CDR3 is TGTGCCAGCAGCGTCCTAGCGGGACCGTACAATGAGCAGTTCTTC. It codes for CASSVLAGPYNEQFF.

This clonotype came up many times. CDR3 nucleotide sequence: TGCAGTGCTAGGAGGGACAGGGGGCATGAAGATACGCAGTATTTT. Protein sequence: CSARRDRGHEDTQYF. The chain couples TRBV20-1 to TRBJ2-3, with TRBD1 matching over 12 bases. V lost 3 bases and J lost 5; bases outside the gene matches: 6. This CDR3 comprises 15 residues. The germline V gene has CDR1 DFQATT and CDR2 SNEGSKA (reference sequence).

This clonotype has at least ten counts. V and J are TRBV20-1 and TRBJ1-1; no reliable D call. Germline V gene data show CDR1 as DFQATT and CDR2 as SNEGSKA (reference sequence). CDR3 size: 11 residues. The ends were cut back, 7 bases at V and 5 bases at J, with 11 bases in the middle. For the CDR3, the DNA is TGCAGTGGGGAGAGGGTTACTGAAGCTTTCTTT. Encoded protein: CSGERVTEAFF.

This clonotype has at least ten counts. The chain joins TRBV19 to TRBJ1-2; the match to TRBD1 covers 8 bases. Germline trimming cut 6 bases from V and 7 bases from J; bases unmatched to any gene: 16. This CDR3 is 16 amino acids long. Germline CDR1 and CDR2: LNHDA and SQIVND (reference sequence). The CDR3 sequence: CASRDRDRMTKGGYTF. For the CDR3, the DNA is TGTGCCAGTAGAGACCGGGACAGGATGACCAAGGGTGGCTACACCTTC.

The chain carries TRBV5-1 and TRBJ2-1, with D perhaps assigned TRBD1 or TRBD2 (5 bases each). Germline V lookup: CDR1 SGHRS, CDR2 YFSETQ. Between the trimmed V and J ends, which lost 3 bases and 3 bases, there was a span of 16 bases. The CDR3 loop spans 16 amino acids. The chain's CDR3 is CASSSGTDIDYNEQFF. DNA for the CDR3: TGCGCCAGCAGCTCCGGGACGGATATTGACTACAATGAGCAGTTCTTC.